This T cell receptor beta chain was profiled in a study of metastatic and nonmetastatic thyroid tumors. Study summary: It was across blood and tumor or nodule tissue from malignant and benign thyroid patients that repertoires were compared.

This CDR3 region has 13 residues. After removal of 4 bases from V and 7 bases from J, the junction contained 4 bases not matched to a gene. This clone was counted at least ten times. Authors' processing steps: Built for papillary thyroid cancer, a distant-metastasis classifier drew on CDR3 differences across clinicopathological groups. TCRdb re-clonotyped the PCR reads through MiXCR. These V and J calls derive from TCRdb rather than the authors' analysis. In the table there are about 35,000 clones, around 20% of which are singletons. Treatment of any kind had been given to no patient before thyroid surgery.

The material sequenced was blood. The chain carries TRBV12-3 or TRBV12-4 and TRBJ2-1; 7 nucleotides align to TRBD2. This sequence was found in a female donor with papillary thyroid cancer or a benign thyroid nodule (not recorded which). Some clones in this sample may be carry-over from other donors' samples. The CDR3, as DNA: TGTGCCAGCAGTTGGGGCGGGAGTAATGAGCAGTTCTTC. It encodes CASSWGGSNEQFF.